This T cell receptor beta chain was sequenced for a study of T cell responses to AZD1222 COVID-19 vaccine. The CDR3 has 14 amino acids. Trimming at V came to 5 bases and at J to 4 bases, leaving 6 bases not matched to a gene. Germline CDR1 reads SGHTA; CDR2 reads FQGNSA. Using immunoSEQ multiplex PCR, the repertoire was profiled, and TCRdb retains in-frame clones only, with some absent. This table holds some 180,000 clones, 80% to 95% found once. The study, taken as a whole, reports: Clonal diversity was possibly underestimated; the donors were predominantly white British and more often female. The peak T cell response came first, and repertoires were sampled only after it.

Pooled together were second doses at about 4 or about 12 weeks. On this clone itself: Its antigen is not known.

The sequencing here drew on peripheral blood, taken 28 days after the second AZD1222 dose. This receptor was identified in an adult who received the AZD1222 COVID-19 vaccine. The rearrangement joins TRBV7-2 to TRBJ2-3; 7 nucleotides match TRBD2. This chain's CDR3 is CASSKWTSADTQYF. CDR3 nucleotide sequence: TGTGCCAGCAGCAAGTGGACTAGTGCAGATACGCAGTATTTT.